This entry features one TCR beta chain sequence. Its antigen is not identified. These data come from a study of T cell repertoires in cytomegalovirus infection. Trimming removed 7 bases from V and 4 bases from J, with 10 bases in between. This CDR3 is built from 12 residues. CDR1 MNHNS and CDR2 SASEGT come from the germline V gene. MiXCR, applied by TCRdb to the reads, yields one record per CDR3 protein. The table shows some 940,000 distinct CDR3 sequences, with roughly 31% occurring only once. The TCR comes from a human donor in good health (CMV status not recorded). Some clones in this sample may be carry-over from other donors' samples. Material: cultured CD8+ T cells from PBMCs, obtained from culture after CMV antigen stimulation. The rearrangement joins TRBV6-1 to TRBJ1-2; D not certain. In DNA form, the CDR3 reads TGTGCCAGCACCGACGGTGTCTATGGCTACACCTTC. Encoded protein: CASTDGVYGYTF.